This T cell receptor (beta chain) was documented in a study of CD8 T cells in Susac syndrome. Whole-study results and caveats: It was acknowledged in the study that its TCR sequencing and HLA analysis involved a relatively small number of individuals.

Worth noting for this clonotype: Its antigen is unidentified. At one boundary the junction diverges from the germline segment, which might be a read error.

The RNA input was roughly 0.45 to 1 ug, and it was reverse transcribed with random hexamers. TCRdb analysed the immunoSEQ multiplex PCR reads with MiXCR anew, one entry per CDR3 protein. The sample holds 25,000 to 30,000 distinct CDR3 sequences, around 94% seen once. Per the germline V gene, CDR1 is SGHTA and CDR2 is FQGNSA. This CDR3 is 17 amino acids long. The sequence was collected from a human donor in good health. The sample taken for sequencing was CD8+ T cells from PBMCs. V and J are TRBV7-2 and TRBJ2-2; 7 positions agree with TRBD1. In DNA, the CDR3 is TGTGCCAGCAGCTCCAAATACGACAGGGTTAACACCGGGGAGCCGTTTTTT. Amino acid sequence: CASSSKYDRVNTGEPFF.